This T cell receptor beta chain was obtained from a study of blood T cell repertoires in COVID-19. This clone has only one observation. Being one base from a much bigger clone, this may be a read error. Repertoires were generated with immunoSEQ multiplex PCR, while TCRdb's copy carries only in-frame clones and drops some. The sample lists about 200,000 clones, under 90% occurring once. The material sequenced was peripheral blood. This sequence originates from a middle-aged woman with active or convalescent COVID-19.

The DNA of the CDR3 is TGTGCCAGCAGCTTGGACAGTTCCAATCAGCCCCAGCATTTT. It yields the protein CASSLDSSNQPQHF. This chain links TRBV11-2 with TRBJ1-5; tentatively, D is TRBD1 (6 bases). The CDR3 loop spans 14 amino acids. Germline V gene sequence: CDR1 SGHAT, CDR2 FQNNGV. Trimming left V 3 bases short and J 3 bases short, with 9 bases between.